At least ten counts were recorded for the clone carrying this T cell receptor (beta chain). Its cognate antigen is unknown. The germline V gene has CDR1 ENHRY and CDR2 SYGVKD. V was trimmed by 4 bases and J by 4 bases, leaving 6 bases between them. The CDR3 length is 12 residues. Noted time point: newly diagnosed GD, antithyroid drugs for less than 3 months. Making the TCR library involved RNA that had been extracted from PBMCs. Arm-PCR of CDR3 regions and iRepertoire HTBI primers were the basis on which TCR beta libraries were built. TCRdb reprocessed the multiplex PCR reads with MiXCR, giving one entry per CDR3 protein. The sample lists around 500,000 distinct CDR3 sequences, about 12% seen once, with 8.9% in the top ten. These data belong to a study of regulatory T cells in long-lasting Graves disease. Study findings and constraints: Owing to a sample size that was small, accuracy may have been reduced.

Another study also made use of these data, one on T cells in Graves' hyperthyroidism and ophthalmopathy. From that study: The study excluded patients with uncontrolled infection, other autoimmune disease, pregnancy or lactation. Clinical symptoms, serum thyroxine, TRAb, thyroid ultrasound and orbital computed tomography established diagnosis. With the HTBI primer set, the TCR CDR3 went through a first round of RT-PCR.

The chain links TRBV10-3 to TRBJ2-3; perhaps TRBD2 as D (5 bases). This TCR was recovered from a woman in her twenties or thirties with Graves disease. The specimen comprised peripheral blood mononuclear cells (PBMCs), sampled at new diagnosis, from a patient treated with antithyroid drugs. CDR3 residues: CAISGAADTQYF. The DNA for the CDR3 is TGTGCCATCAGTGGAGCGGCAGATACGCAGTATTTT.